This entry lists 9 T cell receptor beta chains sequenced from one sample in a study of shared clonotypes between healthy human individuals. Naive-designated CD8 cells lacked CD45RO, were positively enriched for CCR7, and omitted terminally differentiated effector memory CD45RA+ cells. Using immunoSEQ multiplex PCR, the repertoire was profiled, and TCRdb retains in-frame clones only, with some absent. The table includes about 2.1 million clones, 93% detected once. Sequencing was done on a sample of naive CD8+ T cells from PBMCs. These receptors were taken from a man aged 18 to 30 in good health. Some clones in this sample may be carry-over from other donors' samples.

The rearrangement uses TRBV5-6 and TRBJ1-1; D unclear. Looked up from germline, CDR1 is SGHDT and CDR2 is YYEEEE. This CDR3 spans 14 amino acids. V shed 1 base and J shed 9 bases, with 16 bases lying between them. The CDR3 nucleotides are TGTGCCAGCAGCTTGTGGCGGGCTGGTGACCAAGCTTTCTTT. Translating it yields CASSLWRAGDQAFF.

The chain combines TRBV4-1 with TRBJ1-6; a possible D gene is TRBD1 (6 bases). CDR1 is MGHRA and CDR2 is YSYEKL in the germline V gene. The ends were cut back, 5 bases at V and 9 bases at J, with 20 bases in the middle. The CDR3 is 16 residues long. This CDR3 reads CASSTPRRGAGSPLHF. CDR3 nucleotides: TGCGCCAGCAGCACTCCCCGCCGGGGGGCGGGTTCACCCCTCCACTTT.

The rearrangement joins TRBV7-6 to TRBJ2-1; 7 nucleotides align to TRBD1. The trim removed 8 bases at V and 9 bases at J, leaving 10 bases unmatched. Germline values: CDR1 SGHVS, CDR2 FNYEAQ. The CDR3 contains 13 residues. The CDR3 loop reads CASSPDRSGEQFF. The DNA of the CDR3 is TGTGCCAGCTCACCGGACAGGTCGGGTGAGCAGTTCTTC. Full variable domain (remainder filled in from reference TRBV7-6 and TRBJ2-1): GAGVSQSPRYKVTKRGQDVALRCDPISGHVSLYWYRQALGQGPEFLTYFNYEAQQDKSGLPNDRFSAERPEGSISTLTIQRTEQRDSAMYRCASSPDRSGEQFFGPGTRLTVL.

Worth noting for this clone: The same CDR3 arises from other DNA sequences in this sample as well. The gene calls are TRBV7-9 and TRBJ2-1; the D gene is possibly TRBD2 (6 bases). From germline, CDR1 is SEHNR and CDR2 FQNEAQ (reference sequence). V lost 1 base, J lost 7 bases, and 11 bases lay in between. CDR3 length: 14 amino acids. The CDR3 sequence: CASSLGGVGNEQFF. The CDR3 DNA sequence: TGTGCCAGCAGCTTAGGCGGGGTCGGGAATGAGCAGTTCTTC. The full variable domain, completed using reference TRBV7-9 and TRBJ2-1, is DTGVSQNPRHKITKRGQNVTFRCDPISEHNRLYWYRQTLGQGPEFLTYFQNEAQLEKSRLLSDRFSAERPKGSFSTLEIQRTEQGDSAMYLCASSLGGVGNEQFFGPGTRLTVL.

CDR3 loop: CAWRDTREPWETQYF. Written as DNA, the CDR3 is TGTGCCTGGAGGGATACCCGGGAACCGTGGGAGACCCAGTACTTC. The J gene is TRBJ2-5, the V gene TRBV30, with TRBD2 as a possible D gene (5 bases). Germline values: CDR1 GTSNPN, CDR2 SVGIG (reference sequence). The CDR3 contains 15 residues. Trimming took off 3 bases at V and 5 bases at J, with 19 bases between the two ends.

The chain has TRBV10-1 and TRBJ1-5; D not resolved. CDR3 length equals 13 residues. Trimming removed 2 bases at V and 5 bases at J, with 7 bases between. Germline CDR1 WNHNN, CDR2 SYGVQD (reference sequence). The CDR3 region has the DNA TGCGCCAGCAGTGAGGACCCCTATCAGCCCCAGCATTTT. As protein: CASSEDPYQPQHF.

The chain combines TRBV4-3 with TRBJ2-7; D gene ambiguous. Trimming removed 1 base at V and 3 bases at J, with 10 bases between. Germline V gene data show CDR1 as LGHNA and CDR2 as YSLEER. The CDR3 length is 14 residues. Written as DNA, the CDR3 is TGCGCCAGCAGCCAAGGTCGGTGGGGCTACGAGCAGTACTTC. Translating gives CASSQGRWGYEQYF.

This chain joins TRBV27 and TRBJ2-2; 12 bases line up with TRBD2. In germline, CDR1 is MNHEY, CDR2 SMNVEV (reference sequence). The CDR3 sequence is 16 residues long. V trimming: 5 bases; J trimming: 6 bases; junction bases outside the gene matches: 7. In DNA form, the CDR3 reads TGTGCCAGCAGTCCAGGGACTAGCGGGTTGGCCGGGGAGCTGTTTTTT. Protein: CASSPGTSGLAGELFF.

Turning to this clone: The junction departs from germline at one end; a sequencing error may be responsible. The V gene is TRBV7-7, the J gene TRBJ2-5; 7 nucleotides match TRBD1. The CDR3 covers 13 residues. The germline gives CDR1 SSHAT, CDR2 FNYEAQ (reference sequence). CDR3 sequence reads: CASSLGYGTEQDF. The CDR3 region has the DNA TGTGCCAGCAGCTTAGGATATGGGACAGAGCAAGACTTC.